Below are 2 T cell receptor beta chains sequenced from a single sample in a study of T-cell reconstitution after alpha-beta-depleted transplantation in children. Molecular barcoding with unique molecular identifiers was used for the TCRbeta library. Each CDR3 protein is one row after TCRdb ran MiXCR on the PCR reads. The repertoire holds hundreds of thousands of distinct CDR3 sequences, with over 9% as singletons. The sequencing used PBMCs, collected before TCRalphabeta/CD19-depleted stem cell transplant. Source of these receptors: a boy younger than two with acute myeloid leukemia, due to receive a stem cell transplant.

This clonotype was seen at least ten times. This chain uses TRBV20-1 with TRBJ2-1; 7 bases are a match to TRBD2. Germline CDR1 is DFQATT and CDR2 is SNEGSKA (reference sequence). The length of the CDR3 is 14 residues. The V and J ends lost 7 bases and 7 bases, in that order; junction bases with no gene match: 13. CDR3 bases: TGCAGTGTCACGGGCGGGAGTGGGGGGAATGAGCAGTTCTTC. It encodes CSVTGGSGGNEQFF.

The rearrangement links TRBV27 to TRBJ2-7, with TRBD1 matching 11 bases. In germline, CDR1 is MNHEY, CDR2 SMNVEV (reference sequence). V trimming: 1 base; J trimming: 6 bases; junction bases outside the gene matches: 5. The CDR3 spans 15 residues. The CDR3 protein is CASSLFGQGAGEQYF. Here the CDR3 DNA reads TGTGCCAGCAGTTTATTCGGACAGGGGGCCGGCGAGCAGTACTTC.